This T cell receptor beta chain comes out of a study of shared clonotypes between healthy human individuals. The protocol was immunoSEQ multiplex PCR, while the TCRdb copy is restricted to in-frame clones and leaves out a portion. Of more than 500,000 clones listed, 85% to 95% are singletons. CDR1 is SEHNR and CDR2 is FQNEAQ in the germline V gene (reference sequence). V lost 5 bases and J 5 bases, leaving 13 bases between the germline ends. The CDR3 has 13 residues. CD45RO negativity and positive selection for CCR7 defined naive CD8 cells, a population that excluded terminally differentiated effector memory CD45RA+ cells.

Sample: naive CD8+ T cells sorted from blood. This receptor was identified in a woman aged 25 to 39 in good health. The rearrangement links TRBV7-9 to TRBJ2-7; D is unresolved. The CDR3 spells CASSGRIRNEQYF. CDR3 in DNA: TGTGCCAGCAGCGGACGGATCCGAAACGAGCAGTACTTC.